This entry is about one T cell receptor (beta chain). Every bit of the isolated RNA underwent reverse transcription, so sequencing read expressed TCRB transcripts. Naive, central memory and regulatory T cell samples averaged about 4 million immunoSEQ reads each. The repertoire was sequenced with immunoSEQ multiplex PCR; TCRdb's copy has only in-frame clones and lacks some. Counted here are around 300,000 clones, approximately 9.9% occurring once; the ten biggest clones make up about 0.015%. The data were obtained in a study of beta chain features in type 1 diabetes. V lost 2 bases and J lost 8, with 15 bases in between. Germline V gene lookup returns CDR1 SGHTA and CDR2 FQGNSA. The CDR3 has 14 residues.

The receptor's source is a woman under 40 in good health. The chain employs TRBV7-2 and TRBJ1-1, with D tentatively TRBD1 (5 bases). Sequencing was performed on naive CD4+ T cells from blood. CDR3 in DNA: TGTGCCAGCAGCTTAAGGCTGGACAAAAGAGAAGCTTTCTTT. Residues: CASSLRLDKREAFF.